The 20 T cell receptor beta chains reported below all come from one sample, sequenced in a study of T cell responses to AZD1222 COVID-19 vaccine. Profiled with immunoSEQ multiplex PCR; TCRdb holds only in-frame clones, not every one. The data hold around 130,000 clones, with 94% observed a single time. The sequenced sample was peripheral blood, obtained on day 0 of AZD1222 vaccination. These receptors all stem from an adult in good health.

The chain is built from TRBV11-3 and TRBJ2-3, with 10 positions matching TRBD2. CDR3 length: 15 residues. Trimming cost V 5 bases and J 1 base; bases outside gene matches: 3. The germline V gene has CDR1 SGHNT and CDR2 YENEEA. In DNA form, the CDR3 reads TGTGCCAGCAGCCGCGGGACTAGCGGCACAGATACGCAGTATTTT. This sequence encodes CASSRGTSGTDTQYF.

In this sample, this clone turned up a few times. This chain joins TRBV28 and TRBJ1-6, with a tentative D call TRBD1 (5 bases). Germline CDR1 reads MDHEN; CDR2 reads SYDVKM. Trimming left V 7 bases short and J 9 bases short, with 13 bases between. This CDR3 contains 13 residues. CDR3 DNA: TGTGCCAGCATGGGGGTAGGTGGTTCACCCCTCCACTTT. Translating it yields CASMGVGGSPLHF.

This sequence joins TRBV2 and TRBJ1-2; D may be TRBD1 (6 bases). Trimming cost V 5 bases and J 5 bases, with 9 bases left between them. The CDR3 has 12 amino acids. Germline CDR1 reads SNHLY; CDR2 reads FYNNEI. The CDR3 DNA is TGTGCCAGCAGTCCACAGGGTTATGGCTACACCTTC. This encodes CASSPQGYGYTF.

The J gene is TRBJ1-1, the V gene TRBV4-1; D unclear. Germline V gives CDR1 MGHRA, CDR2 YSYEKL. V lost 3 bases and J lost 5, with 19 bases in between. The CDR3 runs to 16 residues. This CDR3 is CASSQPRGKMRTEAFF. CDR3 nucleotides: TGCGCCAGCAGCCAGCCCAGAGGTAAGATGCGGACTGAAGCTTTCTTT.

The rearrangement uses TRBV11-3 and TRBJ2-3; TRBD1 aligns across 7 bases. The trim removed 1 base at V and 2 bases at J, leaving 3 bases unmatched. The CDR3 spans 15 residues. Germline V gives CDR1 SGHNT, CDR2 YENEEA. The CDR3 is CASSLGGGSTDTQYF. DNA of the CDR3: TGTGCCAGCAGCTTAGGAGGGGGCTCCACAGATACGCAGTATTTT.

This sequence joins TRBV30 and TRBJ1-2; unclear D gene. V was clipped by 2 bases and J by 2 bases, with 9 bases between them. Germline V gene lookup returns CDR1 GTSNPN and CDR2 SVGIG (reference sequence). CDR3 length: 13 amino acids. Here the CDR3 reads CAWSTEQNYGYTF. In DNA form, the CDR3 reads TGTGCCTGGAGTACAGAACAGAACTATGGCTACACCTTC. The complete variable domain, with remaining parts taken from reference TRBV30 and TRBJ1-2, reads SQTIHQWPATLVQPVGSPLSLECTVEGTSNPNLYWYRQAAGRGLQLLFYSVGIGQISSEVPQNLSASRPQDRQFILSSKKLLLSDSGFYLCAWSTEQNYGYTFGSGTRLTVV.

This chain joins TRBV27 and TRBJ1-2; tentative D call: TRBD1 (6 bases). In germline, CDR1 is MNHEY, CDR2 SMNVEV (reference sequence). The CDR3 runs 15 residues. V was pared by 3 bases and J by 4 bases, with 15 bases between. The CDR3 nucleotides read TGTGCCAGCAGTTTTCGGGGGGCCCGAGGCTATGGCTACACCTTC. This codes for CASSFRGARGYGYTF.

Here the CDR3 reads CASRGGRDKTYGNTIYF. The CDR3, as DNA: TGTGCCAGCAGGGGGGGCCGGGACAAAACCTACGGAAACACCATATATTTT. The chain employs TRBV2 and TRBJ1-3, with D maybe TRBD1 (6 bases). CDR3 length equals 17 residues. V gave up 6 bases and J gave up 4 bases, with 22 bases separating them. The germline V gene encodes CDR1 SNHLY and CDR2 FYNNEI.

The V gene is TRBV7-7, the J gene TRBJ2-3; no definite D call. CDR3 length: 13 amino acids. V lost 2 bases and J lost 5, with 8 bases in between. Germline values: CDR1 SSHAT, CDR2 FNYEAQ (reference sequence). The CDR3 coding sequence is TGTGCCAGCAGCTTAAACCTAAGAGATACGCAGTATTTT. The encoded protein is CASSLNLRDTQYF.

The chain carries TRBV7-6 and TRBJ2-3, with TRBD2 matching 7 bases. Losses at the gene ends were 4 bases for V and 1 base for J; bases not matched to a gene: 2. The CDR3 extends over 14 amino acids. The V gene's germline CDR1 is SGHVS and CDR2 FNYEAQ. The CDR3 sequence is CASSSTSGTDTQYF. The CDR3 region has the DNA TGTGCCAGCAGCTCTACTAGCGGCACAGATACGCAGTATTTT.

The J gene is TRBJ2-7, the V gene TRBV29-1; 12 bases align to TRBD2. Germline assignment: CDR1 SQVTM and CDR2 ANQGSEA. Trimming at V came to 7 bases and at J to 0 bases, leaving 7 bases not matched to a gene. CDR3 length equals 15 residues. The DNA for the CDR3 is TGCAGCGCCGAAGGACTAGCGGGGACCTCCTACGAGCAGTACTTC. This gives the protein CSAEGLAGTSYEQYF.

V gene TRBV6-5 combines with J gene TRBJ2-2; D ambiguous. The V end lost 7 bases, the J end lost 2 bases, and 5 bases lay between the germline ends. Germline V gives CDR1 MNHEY, CDR2 SVGAGI. The CDR3 has 12 amino acids. CDR3 sequence reads: CASKYNTGELFF. The CDR3 DNA is TGTGCCAGCAAATATAACACCGGGGAGCTGTTTTTT.

The genes are TRBV7-8 and TRBJ1-3; D is unresolved. The CDR3 has 15 amino acids. V lost 4 bases and J lost 1, with 11 bases in between. Germline CDR1 reads SGHVS; CDR2 reads FQNEAQ. The CDR3 DNA reads as TGTGCCAGCAGCTCCGACCCCGGATCTGGAAACACCATATATTTT. As protein: CASSSDPGSGNTIYF.

A single count supports this clone. V is TRBV10-3 and J is TRBJ1-1; the D gene is possibly TRBD1 (6 bases). Trimming shortened V by 3 bases and J by 5 bases, and 13 bases separated the two germline ends. Germline CDR1 ENHRY, CDR2 SYGVKD. This CDR3 region has 14 residues. CDR3 region: CAISEQGPGTEAFF. CDR3 in DNA: TGTGCCATCAGTGAACAGGGTCCGGGAACTGAAGCTTTCTTT.

The genes are TRBV10-1 and TRBJ2-1; TRBD2 matches 7 bases. This CDR3 has 16 amino acids. V shed 7 bases, J shed 1 base, and the junction held 10 bases outside the gene matches. Germline V gene data show CDR1 as WNHNN and CDR2 as SYGVQD (reference sequence). CDR3 nucleotide sequence: TGCGCCAGCAACTACACTACTAGCGCATCCTACAATGAGCAGTTCTTC. The encoded protein is CASNYTTSASYNEQFF.

This chain links TRBV29-1 with TRBJ2-3; D is unresolved. With 8 bases removed from V and 2 bases from J, the gap between germline ends came to 14 bases. Germline loops: CDR1 SQVTM, CDR2 ANQGSEA. The CDR3 runs to 13 residues. CDR3 nucleotides: TGCAGCCTTACAAATGTCAACACAGATACGCAGTATTTT. Translated: CSLTNVNTDTQYF.

CDR3 coding DNA: TGTGCCAGCAGTTCGAAACAGGGCACCGGGGAGCTGTTTTTT. Amino acids: CASSSKQGTGELFF. This chain joins TRBV6-6 and TRBJ2-2; D is possibly TRBD1 (6 bases). Per germline, CDR1 MNHNY and CDR2 SVGAGI (reference sequence). This CDR3 spans 14 amino acids. Trimming removed 4 bases at V and 4 bases at J, with 10 bases between.

This chain joins TRBV5-1 and TRBJ2-2, with D hard to call. The CDR3 totals 13 residues. V lost 4 bases and J 5 bases, leaving 9 bases between the germline ends. Per germline, CDR1 SGHRS and CDR2 YFSETQ. CDR3 residues: CASSLDPTGELFF. CDR3 DNA sequence: TGCGCCAGCAGCCTGGACCCGACCGGGGAGCTGTTTTTT.

V is TRBV6-2 or TRBV6-3 and J is TRBJ2-1; 13 bases fit TRBD2. CDR1 and CDR2 from the germline V gene are MNHEY and SVGEGT. The ends lost 2 bases at V and 3 bases at J; junction bases unmatched: 13. The CDR3 is made up of 20 amino acids. This CDR3 is CASSYPTSGRGSGYYNEQFF. CDR3 sequence (DNA): TGTGCCAGCAGTTACCCTACTAGCGGGAGGGGTTCAGGCTACTACAATGAGCAGTTCTTC.

The chain couples TRBV5-5 to TRBJ2-7; unclear D gene. Germline V gene sequence: CDR1 SGHKS, CDR2 YYEKEE (reference sequence). Trimming pared 1 base from V and 1 base from J, leaving 9 bases between. The CDR3 contains 14 residues. CDR3 sequence (DNA): TGTGCCAGCAGCTTGCAGTCCCGTTCCTACGAGCAGTACTTC. It translates to CASSLQSRSYEQYF.